This T cell receptor beta chain was captured by sequencing in a study of T cells in Graves' hyperthyroidism and ophthalmopathy. This clonotype came up many times. The antigen is unknown. The CDR3 has 13 residues. The ends were cut back, 3 bases at V and 7 bases at J, with 15 bases in the middle. The germline CDR1 and CDR2 sequences are DFQATT and SNEGSKA (reference sequence). The TCR beta CDR3 regions underwent amplification using RNA transcripts as the source. Primed by the HTBI set, a first-round RT-PCR was run on the TCR CDR3. TCRdb passed the multiplex PCR reads through MiXCR, listing each CDR3 protein once. The sample consists of 310,000 or so distinct CDR3 sequences, 15% to 20% of them appearing once. Study-wide findings and caveats: Stable hyperthyroidism was separated from ophthalmopathy by a model based on 13 V-J features.

The chain carries TRBV20-1 and TRBJ1-2; TRBD1 is a possible D gene (6 bases). The TCR sequence derives from a woman aged 55-70 years with Graves' ophthalmopathy. Material for sequencing was blood. The CDR3: CSASNREGAGYTF. CDR3 DNA sequence: TGCAGTGCTAGCAACAGGGAGGGAGCTGGCTACACCTTC.